This T cell receptor beta chain was sequenced for a study of CD8+CD57+ T cells in acquired aplastic anemia (dated by TCRdb to 2016 to 2018). Broadly, across the study: On average, sorted CD4+ and CD8+ cells yielded around 3.4 ug of extracted DNA, with a range of about 0.17 to 27.4 ug. A CD8+CD57+ expansion meant a frequency higher than the mean frequency seen in healthy subjects. Study-wide conclusions, independent of this receptor: No significant difference in CD8+ Simpson's diversity was found between patients and healthy controls (P=0.060). Around 30 CD8+ CDR3 sequences were shared between patients and controls but appeared highly expressed in patients and within their immunodominant clones.

Genomic DNA served as template for TCR beta VDJ combination and CDR3 sequence profiling. An Illumina HiSeq 2000 was the platform used for TCR repertoire sequencing. In the source study's methods: Repertoires were assessed using TRBV/TRBJ rearrangement plots, CDR3 size and DJ length profiles, and Simpson's diversity index. The immunodominant clone was defined as the most abundant DNA sequence in deep sequencing data. CDR3 amino acid sequences were screened for sharing across subjects and were compared with published repertoires and the VDJdb database. Clones were called with MiXCR by TCRdb after fastp trimmed the public reads at Q25, and only in-frame beta chains were retained. CDR3 protein sequences are deduplicated, and each keeps its most common genes and DNA. None of the V and J calls come from the authors' own analysis; TCRdb made them. This sample has about 190,000 distinct CDR3 sequences in its table, and around 47% of those were observed once. Clones ranked in the top ten supply about 9.7% of the sample.

Expansion of CD8+CD57+ cells had been shown by flow cytometry in the patients chosen for sequencing. Every patient had severe acquired aplastic anemia, diagnosed using the International Study of Aplastic Anemia and Agranulocytosis and Camitta criteria. No therapy had been received by the patients at the time of blood sampling. In this study, sorted CD4+ and CD8+ T cells from the blood of healthy subjects and of severe aplastic anemia patients had their TCR repertoires deep-sequenced. Patients were enrolled in the USA under clinicaltrials.gov protocols 00001620, 01623167, 00001397, 00071045, 00081523 and 00961064. Ficoll-Paque density gradient centrifugation was used to isolate peripheral blood mononuclear cells. Before DNA extraction, CD4+ and CD8+ T cells were sorted with FACS or magnetic beads. This clonotype was recorded at least ten times. The target of this receptor is not known. No per-base quality is available; no much larger clone lies one base away.

The material sequenced was sorted CD4+, CD8+, or CD8+CD57+ T cells (not recorded which) from PBMCs. This clonotype was sampled from a human donor with aplastic anemia.

The CDR3 loop reads CASSGFRDRASGANVLTF. The base sequence is TGTGCCAGCAGCGGATTCCGGGACAGGGCCTCTGGGGCCAACGTCCTGACTTTC. Recombination linked TRBV9 to TRBJ2-6; 9 central nucleotides agree with TRBD1. The germline V gene sets CDR1 to SGDLS and CDR2 to YYNGEE. The germline V and J ends show losses of 3 bases and 0 bases respectively, and no gene match explains 7 bases of the junction. Inclusive of the bounding cysteine and phenylalanine, the CDR3 is 18 residues long. Kept here is only the CDR3 DNA, which spans 54 bases and is read in frame from base 1.